Sequencing of this T cell receptor (beta chain) was carried out in a study of CD8+CD57+ T cells in acquired aplastic anemia. Remarks on this clonotype: A much larger clone sits a single nucleotide away, making a read error possible.

CDR1 is MGHRA, CDR2 YSYEKL, per germline. The CDR3 is made up of 16 amino acids. V was cut by 0 bases and J by 5 bases, with 14 bases left in between. Patients included in sequencing had previously demonstrated CD8+CD57+ cell expansion by flow cytometry. CDR3 and TCR beta VDJ profiling relied on a genomic DNA template. MiXCR was run by TCRdb on the reads, yielding one entry per CDR3 protein. The sample gives around 200,000 distinct CDR3 sequences, around half of which show up once; approximately 9.4% is in the top ten. The origin of this receptor is a human donor with aplastic anemia. What was sequenced was sorted CD4+, CD8+, or CD8+CD57+ T cells (not recorded which) from PBMCs. The chain has TRBV4-1 and TRBJ2-1; D assignment may be TRBD1 or TRBD2 (5 bases each). The DNA of the CDR3 is TGCGCCAGCAGCCAAGATGGGGCTAGCTCGAACAATGAGCAGTTCTTC. Residues: CASSQDGASSNNEQFF.